One sample yielded the 12 T cell receptor beta chains listed below, sequenced in a study of T-cell memory formation after mild COVID-19. TCRdb reanalysed the 5' RACE reads using MiXCR and keeps one entry per CDR3 protein. The repertoire holds around 300,000 distinct CDR3 sequences, with roughly an eighth as singletons. Sequenced: PBMCs or a T cell subset sorted from them (not recorded which). All receptors come from a man younger than 30 who had mild COVID-19 (a few samples of this study predate the infection). Cell type and time point are not known.

The chain carries TRBV5-1 and TRBJ1-1; no reliable D call. Trimming left V 5 bases short and J 4 bases short, with 12 bases between. The length of the CDR3 is 13 residues. Germline lookup yields CDR1 SGHRS and CDR2 YFSETQ. CDR3 sequence (DNA): TGCGCCAGCAGAGCGGCAGGACGCACTGAAGCTTTCTTT. Translated: CASRAAGRTEAFF.

This clonotype was picked up a small number of times. The chain employs TRBV4-1 and TRBJ1-4, with 7 positions matching TRBD1. Per the germline V gene, CDR1 is MGHRA and CDR2 is YSYEKL. V was pared by 4 bases and J by 7 bases, with 9 bases of the junction left unmatched. The CDR3 is 15 amino acids. DNA for the CDR3: TGCGCCAGCAGCCTAGGGGGCAGGGGCAGTGAAAAACTGTTTTTT. This codes for CASSLGGRGSEKLFF.

The sample holds a few counts of this clonotype. This rearrangement joins TRBV27 to TRBJ1-6; 7 nucleotides agree with TRBD1. The CDR3 extends over 15 amino acids. In germline, CDR1 is MNHEY, CDR2 SMNVEV (reference sequence). Trimming took 3 bases from V and 5 from J; bases not matched to a gene: 4. The CDR3 DNA follows: TGTGCCAGCAGTTTCATGGGACAGCATAATTCACCCCTCCACTTT. It yields the protein CASSFMGQHNSPLHF.

In this sample, this clonotype turned up a few times. The V gene is TRBV20-1, the J gene TRBJ2-1, with a tentative D call TRBD2 (6 bases). The CDR3 extends over 14 amino acids. V was shortened by 0 bases and J by 10 bases, with 16 bases between the two germline ends. CDR1 DFQATT and CDR2 SNEGSKA come from the germline V gene (reference sequence). Here the CDR3 reads CSARDLAGPKEQFF. Here the CDR3 DNA reads TGCAGTGCTAGAGATTTGGCGGGGCCGAAGGAGCAGTTCTTC.

Only a few counts were recorded for this clonotype. The rearrangement uses TRBV4-2 and TRBJ2-5; a possible D gene is TRBD2 (5 bases). Deletions cut 0 bases from V and 7 bases from J, with 18 bases between. CDR1 and CDR2 from the germline V gene are LGHNA and YNFKEQ. This CDR3 spans 16 amino acids. The CDR3 spells CASSQDPGSGVWTQYF. In DNA form, the CDR3 reads TGTGCCAGCAGCCAAGATCCGGGGTCCGGTGTGTGGACCCAGTACTTC.

This clonotype was observed a few times. The chain links TRBV29-1 to TRBJ2-2; TRBD1 or TRBD2 may be the D gene (5 bases each). Trimming removed 7 bases at V and 3 bases at J, with 15 bases between. The CDR3 contains 14 residues. The germline CDR1 and CDR2 sequences are SQVTM and ANQGSEA. Written as DNA, the CDR3 is TGCAGCGGTGGGGGTCCCGAATACACCGGGGAGCTGTTTTTT. Encoded protein: CSGGGPEYTGELFF.

This sequence joins TRBV29-1 and TRBJ2-2; D may be TRBD1 (6 bases). The ends were cut back, 4 bases at V and 6 bases at J, with 12 bases in the middle. The CDR3 is made up of 13 amino acids. The germline gives CDR1 SQVTM, CDR2 ANQGSEA. Here the CDR3 reads CSVVWGPAGELFF. Here the CDR3 DNA reads TGCAGCGTTGTATGGGGGCCGGCCGGGGAGCTGTTTTTT.

CDR3 nucleotide sequence: TGTGCCAGCAGTTTAAGTTCTGGGTTCTACACCTTC. Its translation is CASSLSSGFYTF. This rearrangement joins TRBV12-3 or TRBV12-4 to TRBJ1-2; D is unclear. V was trimmed by 2 bases and J by 10 bases, leaving 11 bases between them. The CDR3 loop spans 12 amino acids.

The V gene is TRBV5-1, the J gene TRBJ2-1, with D perhaps TRBD1 (5 bases). With 5 bases removed from V and 5 bases from J, the gap between germline ends came to 17 bases. Germline V gene sequence: CDR1 SGHRS, CDR2 YFSETQ. This CDR3 has 15 residues. In nucleotides, the CDR3 is TGCGCCAGCAGTTTGATGGACACCACCAACAATGAGCAGTTCTTC. Amino acids: CASSLMDTTNNEQFF.

For the CDR3, the DNA is TGTGCCAGCGTGTCCCCGCTATCTGGGGCCAACGTCCTGACTTTC. Its protein is CASVSPLSGANVLTF. The J gene is TRBJ2-6, the V gene TRBV2; no clear D gene. Germline V gene lookup returns CDR1 SNHLY and CDR2 FYNNEI. The V end was cut by 8 bases, the J end by 1 base, with 12 bases between. This CDR3 contains 15 residues.

This clonotype was counted many times. V is TRBV5-1 and J is TRBJ2-5, with TRBD1 matching over 8 bases. V was pared by 4 bases and J by 3 bases, with 8 bases of the junction left unmatched. CDR1 is SGHRS, CDR2 YFSETQ, per germline. CDR3 size: 15 residues. The CDR3: CASSSTGTGEETQYF. CDR3 DNA sequence: TGCGCCAGCAGCAGTACCGGGACAGGAGAAGAGACCCAGTACTTC.

This CDR3 reads CASSPSYTEGSTEAFF. CDR3 DNA: TGTGCCAGCAGCCCGAGCTATACAGAGGGGAGCACTGAAGCTTTCTTT. The V gene is TRBV7-9, the J gene TRBJ1-1; possibly TRBD1 for D (5 bases). Germline V CDR1 and CDR2: SEHNR, FQNEAQ (reference sequence). The CDR3 runs 16 residues. V lost 5 bases and J 4 bases, leaving 20 bases between the germline ends.